This T cell receptor (beta chain) came from a study of T cells in Graves' hyperthyroidism and ophthalmopathy. Turning to the study itself: Specimen type is peripheral blood, collected at initial diagnosis prior to any treatment. Broader study findings: The model foresaw ophthalmopathy a median roughly 6.6 months prior to onset.

RNA transcripts gave rise to amplified TCR beta CDR3 regions. With the HTBI primer set, the TCR CDR3 went through a first round of RT-PCR. In TCRdb, the multiplex PCR reads were re-called with MiXCR into one record per CDR3 protein. The repertoire holds about 620,000 distinct CDR3 sequences, with roughly 17% as singletons. This clonotype occurred many times. Its target is unknown. J lost 2 bases, V lost 5 bases, and 7 bases had no gene match. This CDR3 is 16 amino acids long. Per germline, CDR1 SGHAT and CDR2 FQNNGV. This receptor was obtained from a woman aged 30 to 39 with Graves' hyperthyroidism. Specimen: blood. This chain uses TRBV11-2 with TRBJ2-3; TRBD2 aligns across 10 bases. Here the CDR3 reads CASSTTSGLHTDTQYF. The CDR3 nucleotides read TGTGCCAGCAGCACGACTAGCGGGCTACACACAGATACGCAGTATTTT.